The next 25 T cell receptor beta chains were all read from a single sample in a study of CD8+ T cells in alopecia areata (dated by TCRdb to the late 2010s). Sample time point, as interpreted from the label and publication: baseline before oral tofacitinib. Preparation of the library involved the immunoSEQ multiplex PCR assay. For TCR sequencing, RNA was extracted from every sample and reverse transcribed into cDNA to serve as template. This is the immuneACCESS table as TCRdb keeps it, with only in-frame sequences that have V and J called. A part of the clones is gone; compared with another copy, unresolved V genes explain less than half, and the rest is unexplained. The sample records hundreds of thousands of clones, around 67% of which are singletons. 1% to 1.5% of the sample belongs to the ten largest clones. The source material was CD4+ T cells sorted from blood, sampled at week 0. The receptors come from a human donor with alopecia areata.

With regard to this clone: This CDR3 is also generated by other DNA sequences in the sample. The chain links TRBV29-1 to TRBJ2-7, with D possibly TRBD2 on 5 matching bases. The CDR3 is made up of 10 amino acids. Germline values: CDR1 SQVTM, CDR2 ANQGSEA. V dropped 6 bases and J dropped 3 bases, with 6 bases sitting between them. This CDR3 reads CSVGDYEQYF. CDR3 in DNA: TGCAGCGTCGGGGACTACGAGCAGTACTTC.

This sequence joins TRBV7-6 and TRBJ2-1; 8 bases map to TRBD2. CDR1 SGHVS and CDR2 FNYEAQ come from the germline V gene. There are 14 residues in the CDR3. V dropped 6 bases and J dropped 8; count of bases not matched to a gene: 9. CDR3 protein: CASSPTAGGYEQFF. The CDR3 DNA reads TGTGCCAGCAGTCCGACGGCGGGGGGCTATGAGCAGTTCTTC.

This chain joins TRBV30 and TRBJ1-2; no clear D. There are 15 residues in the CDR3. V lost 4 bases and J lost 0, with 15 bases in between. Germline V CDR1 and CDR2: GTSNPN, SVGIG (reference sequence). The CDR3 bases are TGTGCCTGGAACCGAAGGACGTCAGCTAACTATGGCTACACCTTC. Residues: CAWNRRTSANYGYTF.

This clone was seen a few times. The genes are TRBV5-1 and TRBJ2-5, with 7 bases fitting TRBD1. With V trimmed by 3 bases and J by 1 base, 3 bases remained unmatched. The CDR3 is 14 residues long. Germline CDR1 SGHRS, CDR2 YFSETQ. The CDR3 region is CASSYGQVQETQYF. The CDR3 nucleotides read TGCGCCAGCAGCTACGGACAGGTCCAAGAGACCCAGTACTTC.

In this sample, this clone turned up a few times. The chain's CDR3 is CASSLAGTGPHEQYF. The CDR3, as DNA: TGCGCCAGCAGCTTGGCCGGGACAGGGCCCCACGAGCAGTACTTC. The chain is built from TRBV5-1 and TRBJ2-7; 9 nucleotides match TRBD1. J was trimmed by 5 bases and V by 0 bases; bases with no gene match: 6. The CDR3 has 15 amino acids. The germline CDR1 and CDR2 sequences are SGHRS and YFSETQ.

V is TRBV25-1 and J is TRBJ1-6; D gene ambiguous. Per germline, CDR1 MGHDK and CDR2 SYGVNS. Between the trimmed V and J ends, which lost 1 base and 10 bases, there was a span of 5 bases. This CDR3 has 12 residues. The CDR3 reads CASSELSSPLHF. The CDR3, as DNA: TGTGCCAGCAGTGAATTGAGCTCACCCCTCCACTTT.

The CDR3 DNA follows: TGTGCCAGCAGCGCCCTTGGTGGGACAGATACGCAGTATTTT. This translates into CASSALGGTDTQYF. The V call is TRBV9, the J call TRBJ2-3; unclear D gene. Trimming stripped 3 bases from V and 3 bases from J, with 11 bases between. The CDR3 consists of 14 residues. Germline-derived CDR1 and CDR2 are SGDLS and YYNGEE.

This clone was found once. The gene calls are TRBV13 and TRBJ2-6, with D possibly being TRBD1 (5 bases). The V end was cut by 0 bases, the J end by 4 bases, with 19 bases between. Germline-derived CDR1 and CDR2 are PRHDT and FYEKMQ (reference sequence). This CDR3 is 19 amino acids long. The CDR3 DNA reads TGTGCCAGCAGCTTAGGGGCCCCTCGGCAGGGCGGCGGGGCCAACGTCCTGACTTTC. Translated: CASSLGAPRQGGGANVLTF.

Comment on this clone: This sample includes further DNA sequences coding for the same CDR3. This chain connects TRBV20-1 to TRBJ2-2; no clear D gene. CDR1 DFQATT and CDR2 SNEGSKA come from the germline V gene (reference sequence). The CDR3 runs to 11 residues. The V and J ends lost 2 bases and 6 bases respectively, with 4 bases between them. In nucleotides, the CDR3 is TGCAGTGCTAGAAGGGCCGGGGAGCTGTTTTTT. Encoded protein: CSARRAGELFF.

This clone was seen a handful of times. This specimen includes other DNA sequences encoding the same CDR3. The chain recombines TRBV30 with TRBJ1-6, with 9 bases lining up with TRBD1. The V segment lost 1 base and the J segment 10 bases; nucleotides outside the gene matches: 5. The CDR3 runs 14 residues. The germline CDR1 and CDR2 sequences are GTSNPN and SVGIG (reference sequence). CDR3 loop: CAWSATGGGSPLHF. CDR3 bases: TGTGCCTGGAGTGCTACAGGGGGCGGATCACCCCTCCACTTT.

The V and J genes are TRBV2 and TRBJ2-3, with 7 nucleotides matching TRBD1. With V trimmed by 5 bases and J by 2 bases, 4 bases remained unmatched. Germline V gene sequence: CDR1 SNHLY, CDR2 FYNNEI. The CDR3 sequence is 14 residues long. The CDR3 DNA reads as TGTGCCAGCAGTCAGGACAGGACCACAGATACGCAGTATTTT. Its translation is CASSQDRTTDTQYF. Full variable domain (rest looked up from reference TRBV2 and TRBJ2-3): EPEVTQTPSHQVTQMGQEVILRCVPISNHLYFYWYRQILGQKVEFLVSFYNNEISEKSEIFDDQFSVERPDGSNFTLKIRSTKLEDSAMYFCASSQDRTTDTQYFGPGTRLTVL.

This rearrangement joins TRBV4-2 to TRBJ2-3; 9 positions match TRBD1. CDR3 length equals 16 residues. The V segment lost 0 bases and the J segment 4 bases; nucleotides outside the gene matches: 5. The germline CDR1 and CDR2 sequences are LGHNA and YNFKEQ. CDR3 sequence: CASSQDRGQGPDTQYF. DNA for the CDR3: TGTGCCAGCAGCCAAGATCGGGGACAGGGACCAGATACGCAGTATTTT.

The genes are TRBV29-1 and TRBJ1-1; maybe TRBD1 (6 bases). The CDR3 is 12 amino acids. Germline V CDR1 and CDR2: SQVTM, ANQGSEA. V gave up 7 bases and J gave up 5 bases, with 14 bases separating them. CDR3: CSAYGGATEAFF. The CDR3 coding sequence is TGCAGCGCTTATGGGGGCGCGACTGAAGCTTTCTTT.

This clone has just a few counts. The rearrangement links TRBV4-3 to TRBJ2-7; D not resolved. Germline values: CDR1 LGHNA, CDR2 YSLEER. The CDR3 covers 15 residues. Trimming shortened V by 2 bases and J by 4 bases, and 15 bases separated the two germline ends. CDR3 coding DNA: TGCGCCAGCAGCCAAACCTGGAACGGCCCGTACGAGCAGTACTTC. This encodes CASSQTWNGPYEQYF.

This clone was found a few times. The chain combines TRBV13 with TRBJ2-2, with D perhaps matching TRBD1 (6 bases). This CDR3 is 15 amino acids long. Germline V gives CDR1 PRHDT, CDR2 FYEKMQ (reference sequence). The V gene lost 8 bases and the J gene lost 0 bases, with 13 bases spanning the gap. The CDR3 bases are TGTGCCAGCTTCTTGCAGGGGTCGAACACCGGGGAGCTGTTTTTT. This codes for CASFLQGSNTGELFF.

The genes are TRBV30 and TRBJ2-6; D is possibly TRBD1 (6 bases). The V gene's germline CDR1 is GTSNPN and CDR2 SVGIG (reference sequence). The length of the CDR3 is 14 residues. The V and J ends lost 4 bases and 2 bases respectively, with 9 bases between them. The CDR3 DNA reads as TGTGCCTGGACCAGGGGACCTGGGGCCAACGTCCTGACTTTC. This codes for CAWTRGPGANVLTF.

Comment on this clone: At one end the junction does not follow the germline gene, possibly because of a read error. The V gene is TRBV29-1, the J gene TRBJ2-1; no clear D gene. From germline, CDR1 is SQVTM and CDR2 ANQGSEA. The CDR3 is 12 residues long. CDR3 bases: TGCAGCGTTGAAACCCGCAGCTGGCGCGCTCTCTTC. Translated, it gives CSVETRSWRALF.

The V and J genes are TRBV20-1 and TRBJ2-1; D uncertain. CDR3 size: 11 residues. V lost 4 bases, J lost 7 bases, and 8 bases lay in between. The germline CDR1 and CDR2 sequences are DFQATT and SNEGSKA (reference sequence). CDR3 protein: CSANGDNEQFF. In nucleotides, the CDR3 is TGCAGTGCTAATGGAGATAATGAGCAGTTCTTC.

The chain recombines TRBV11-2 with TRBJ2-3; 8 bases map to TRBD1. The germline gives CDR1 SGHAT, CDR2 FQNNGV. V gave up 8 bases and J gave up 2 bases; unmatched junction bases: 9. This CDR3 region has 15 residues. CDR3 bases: TGTGCCAGCCAAACCGGGACAGGCACCACAGATACGCAGTATTTT. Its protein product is CASQTGTGTTDTQYF.

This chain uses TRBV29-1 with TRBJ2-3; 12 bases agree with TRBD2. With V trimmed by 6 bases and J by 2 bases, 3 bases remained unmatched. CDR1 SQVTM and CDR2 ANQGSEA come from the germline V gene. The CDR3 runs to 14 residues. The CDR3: CSVTSGGPTDTQYF. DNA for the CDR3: TGCAGCGTGACTAGCGGGGGTCCCACAGATACGCAGTATTTT.

CDR3 in DNA: TGTGCCAGCAGCCGGGGACAGGGGCGCTCCTACAATGAGCAGTTCTTC. Translating it yields CASSRGQGRSYNEQFF. This chain connects TRBV5-4 to TRBJ2-1; 10 nucleotides match TRBD1. Germline trimming cut 4 bases from V and 0 bases from J; bases unmatched to any gene: 4. This CDR3 has 16 residues. Germline V gene lookup returns CDR1 SGHNT and CDR2 YYREEE (reference sequence).

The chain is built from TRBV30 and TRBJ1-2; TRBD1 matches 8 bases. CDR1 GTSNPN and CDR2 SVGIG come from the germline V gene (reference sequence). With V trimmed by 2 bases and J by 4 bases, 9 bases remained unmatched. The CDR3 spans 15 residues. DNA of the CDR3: TGTGCCTGGAGTCACAGGGGGACAGAGATCTATGGCTACACCTTC. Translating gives CAWSHRGTEIYGYTF.

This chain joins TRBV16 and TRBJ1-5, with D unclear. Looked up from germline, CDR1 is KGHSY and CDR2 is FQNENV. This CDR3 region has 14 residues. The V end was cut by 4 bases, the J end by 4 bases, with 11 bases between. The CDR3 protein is CASSLYTGNQPQHF. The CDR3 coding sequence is TGTGCCAGCAGCCTCTATACGGGAAATCAGCCCCAGCATTTT.

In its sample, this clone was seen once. CDR3 region: CAWSVLRHRGTEAFF. CDR3 coding DNA: TGTGCCTGGAGTGTACTCCGGCACCGGGGCACTGAAGCTTTCTTT. This sequence joins TRBV30 and TRBJ1-1; D not resolved. Trimming left V 0 bases short and J 4 bases short, with 15 bases between. The length of the CDR3 is 15 residues. CDR1 is GTSNPN, CDR2 SVGIG, per germline (reference sequence).

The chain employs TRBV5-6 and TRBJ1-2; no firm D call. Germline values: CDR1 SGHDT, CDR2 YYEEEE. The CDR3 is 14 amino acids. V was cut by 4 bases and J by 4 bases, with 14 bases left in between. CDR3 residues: CASSLVGPSYGYTF. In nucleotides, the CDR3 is TGTGCCAGCAGCCTGGTCGGGCCGAGCTATGGCTACACCTTC.